Here is one T cell receptor beta chain with its context. V was pared by 1 base and J by 7 bases, with 14 bases between. The CDR3 totals 14 residues. Germline CDR1 GTSNPN, CDR2 SVGIG (reference sequence). The time point is: pretreatment peripheral blood. The number of samples from each patient was between 1 and 8, taken pretreatment and on-treatment. The sample comes from a study of PD-L1 blockade in urothelial cancer. Study as a whole: Patients had received 0 to 3 prior chemotherapy regimens. At 3 weeks (second dose) and 6 weeks after starting treatment, blood was analyzed. Blood gave a median around 150,000 T cells.

The table came from immunoSEQ multiplex PCR; TCRdb's copy has only in-frame clones and leaves some out. In the table there are about 81,000 clones, around 90% of which are singletons. The specimen comprised PBMCs, sampled around atezolizumab (anti-PD-L1) treatment. The J gene is TRBJ1-5, the V gene TRBV30, with TRBD1 as a possible D gene (5 bases). The clonotype comes from a woman aged 80 or over with urothelial cancer. The CDR3 DNA is TGTGCCTGGAGTGGATCAGGGAATGGGCAGCCCCAGCATTTT. Its protein is CAWSGSGNGQPQHF.